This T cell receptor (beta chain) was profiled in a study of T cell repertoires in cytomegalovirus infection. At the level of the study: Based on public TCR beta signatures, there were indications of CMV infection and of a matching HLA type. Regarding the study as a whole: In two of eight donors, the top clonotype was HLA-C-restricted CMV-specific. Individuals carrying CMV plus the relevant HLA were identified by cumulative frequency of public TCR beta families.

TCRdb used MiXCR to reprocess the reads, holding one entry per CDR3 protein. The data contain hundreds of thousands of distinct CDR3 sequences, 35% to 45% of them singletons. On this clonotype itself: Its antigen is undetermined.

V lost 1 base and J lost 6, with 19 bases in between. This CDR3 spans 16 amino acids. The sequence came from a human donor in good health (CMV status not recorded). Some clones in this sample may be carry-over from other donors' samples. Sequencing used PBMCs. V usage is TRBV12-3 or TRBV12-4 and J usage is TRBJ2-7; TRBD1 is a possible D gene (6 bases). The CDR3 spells CASSLERIGGVGEQYF. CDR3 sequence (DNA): TGTGCCAGCAGTTTAGAACGTATAGGGGGAGTTGGCGAGCAGTACTTC.